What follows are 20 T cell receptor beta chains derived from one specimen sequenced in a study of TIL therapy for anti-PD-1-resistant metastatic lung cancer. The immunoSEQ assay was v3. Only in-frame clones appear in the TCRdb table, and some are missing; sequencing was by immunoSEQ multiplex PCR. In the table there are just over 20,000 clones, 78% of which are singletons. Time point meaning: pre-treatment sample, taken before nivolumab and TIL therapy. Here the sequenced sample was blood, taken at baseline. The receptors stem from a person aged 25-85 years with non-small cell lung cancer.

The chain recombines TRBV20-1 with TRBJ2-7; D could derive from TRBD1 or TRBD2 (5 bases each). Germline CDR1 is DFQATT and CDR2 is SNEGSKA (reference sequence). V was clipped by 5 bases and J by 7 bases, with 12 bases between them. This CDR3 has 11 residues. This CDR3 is CSAGAWGEQYF. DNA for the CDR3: TGCAGTGCTGGCGCTTGGGGGGAGCAGTACTTC.

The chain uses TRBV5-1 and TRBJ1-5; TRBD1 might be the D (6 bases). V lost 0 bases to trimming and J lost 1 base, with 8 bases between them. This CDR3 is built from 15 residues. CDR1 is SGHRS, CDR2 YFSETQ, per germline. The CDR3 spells CASSLGGASNQPQHF. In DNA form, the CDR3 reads TGCGCCAGCAGCTTGGGGGGGGCCAGCAATCAGCCCCAGCATTTT.

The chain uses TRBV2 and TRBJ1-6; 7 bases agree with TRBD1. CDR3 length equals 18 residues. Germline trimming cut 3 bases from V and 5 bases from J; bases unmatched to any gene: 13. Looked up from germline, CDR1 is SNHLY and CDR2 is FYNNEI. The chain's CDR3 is CASSERARGLPNNSPLHF. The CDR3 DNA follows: TGTGCCAGCAGTGAGCGTGCTAGGGGGCTCCCCAATAATTCACCCCTCCACTTT.

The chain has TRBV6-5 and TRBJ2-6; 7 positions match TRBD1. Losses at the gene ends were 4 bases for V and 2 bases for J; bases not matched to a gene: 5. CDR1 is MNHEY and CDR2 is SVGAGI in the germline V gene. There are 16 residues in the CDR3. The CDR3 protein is CASSSQTGTGANVLTF. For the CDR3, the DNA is TGTGCCAGCAGTTCCCAGACAGGGACTGGGGCCAACGTCCTGACTTTC.

CDR3 DNA sequence: TGTGCCACCCCGACAGGGCAAGAGACCCAGTACTTC. Amino acids: CATPTGQETQYF. The V call is TRBV2, the J call TRBJ2-5; 7 nucleotides match TRBD1. The CDR3 runs 12 residues. The V gene end was trimmed by 10 bases and the J gene end by 2 bases; junction bases not matched to a gene: 4. Germline V gives CDR1 SNHLY, CDR2 FYNNEI.

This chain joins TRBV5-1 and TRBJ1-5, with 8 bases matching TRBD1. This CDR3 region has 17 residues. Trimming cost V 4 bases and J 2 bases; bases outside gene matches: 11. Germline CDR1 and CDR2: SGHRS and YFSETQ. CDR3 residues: CASSIGTGPLGNQPQHF. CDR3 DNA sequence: TGCGCCAGCAGCATTGGGACAGGTCCCTTGGGCAATCAGCCCCAGCATTTT.

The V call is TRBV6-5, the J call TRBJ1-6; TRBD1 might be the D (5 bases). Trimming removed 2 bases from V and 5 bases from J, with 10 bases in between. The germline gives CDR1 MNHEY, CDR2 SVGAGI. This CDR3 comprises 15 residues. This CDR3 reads CASSYHRRNNSPLHF. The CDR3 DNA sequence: TGTGCCAGCAGTTACCACAGGCGAAATAATTCACCCCTCCACTTT.

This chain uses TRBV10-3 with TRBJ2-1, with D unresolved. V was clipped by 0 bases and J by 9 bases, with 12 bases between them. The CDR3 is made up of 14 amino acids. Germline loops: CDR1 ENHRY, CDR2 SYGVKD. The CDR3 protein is CAISESGPLGEQFF. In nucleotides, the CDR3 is TGTGCCATCAGTGAGTCAGGCCCCTTGGGTGAGCAGTTCTTC.

CDR3 sequence: CASKRLAGAQETQYF. The CDR3 coding sequence is TGTGCCAGCAAGAGACTAGCGGGGGCCCAAGAGACCCAGTACTTC. The chain is built from TRBV2 and TRBJ2-5; 12 bases are a match to TRBD2. The CDR3 sequence is 15 residues long. Germline V gives CDR1 SNHLY, CDR2 FYNNEI. J gave up 1 base and V 7 bases, and 4 bases lay outside the gene matches.

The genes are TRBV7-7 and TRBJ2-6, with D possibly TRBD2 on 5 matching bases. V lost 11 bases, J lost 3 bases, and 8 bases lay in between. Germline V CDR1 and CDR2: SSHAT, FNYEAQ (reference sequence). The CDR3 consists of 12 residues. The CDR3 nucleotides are TGTGCCCTTGGAGGTGGGGCCAACGTCCTGACTTTC. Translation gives CALGGGANVLTF.

The CDR3: CASSLAGGLTDTQYF. The DNA of the CDR3 is TGTGCCAGCAGCCTAGCGGGGGGCCTTACAGATACGCAGTATTTT. The chain employs TRBV6-5 and TRBJ2-3, with 11 bases aligning to TRBD2. V trimming: 6 bases; J trimming: 3 bases; junction bases outside the gene matches: 5. This CDR3 region has 15 residues. Germline V gene lookup returns CDR1 MNHEY and CDR2 SVGAGI.

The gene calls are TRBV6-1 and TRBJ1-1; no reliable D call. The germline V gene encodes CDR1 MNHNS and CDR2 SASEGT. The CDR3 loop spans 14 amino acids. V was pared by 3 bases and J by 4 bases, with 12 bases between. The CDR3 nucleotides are TGTGCCAGCAGTGATTGGACGTCGGGCACTGAAGCTTTCTTT. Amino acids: CASSDWTSGTEAFF.

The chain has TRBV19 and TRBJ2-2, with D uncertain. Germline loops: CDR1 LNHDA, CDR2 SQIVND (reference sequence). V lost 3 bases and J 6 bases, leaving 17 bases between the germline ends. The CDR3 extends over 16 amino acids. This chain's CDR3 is CASSIDGSQMSGELFF. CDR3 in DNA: TGTGCCAGTAGTATCGACGGCTCCCAAATGTCCGGGGAGCTGTTTTTT.

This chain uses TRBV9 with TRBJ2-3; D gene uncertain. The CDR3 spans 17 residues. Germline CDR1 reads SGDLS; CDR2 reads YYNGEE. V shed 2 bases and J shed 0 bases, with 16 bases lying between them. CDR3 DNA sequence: TGTGCCAGCAGCGTTATTTCAGGCGCTCCTAGCACAGATACGCAGTATTTT. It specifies CASSVISGAPSTDTQYF.

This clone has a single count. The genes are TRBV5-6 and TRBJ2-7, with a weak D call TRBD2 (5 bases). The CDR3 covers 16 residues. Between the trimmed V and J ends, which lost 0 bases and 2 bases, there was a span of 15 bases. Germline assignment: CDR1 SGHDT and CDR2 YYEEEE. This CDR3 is CASSLARGAGTYEQYF. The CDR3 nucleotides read TGTGCCAGCAGCTTGGCACGGGGTGCAGGTACCTACGAGCAGTACTTC. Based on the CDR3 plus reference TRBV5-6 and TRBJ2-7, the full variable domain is DAGVTQSPTHLIKTRGQQVTLRCSPKSGHDTVSWYQQALGQGPQFIFQYYEEEERQRGNFPDRFSGHQFPNYSSELNVNALLLGDSALYLCASSLARGAGTYEQYFGPGTRLTVT.

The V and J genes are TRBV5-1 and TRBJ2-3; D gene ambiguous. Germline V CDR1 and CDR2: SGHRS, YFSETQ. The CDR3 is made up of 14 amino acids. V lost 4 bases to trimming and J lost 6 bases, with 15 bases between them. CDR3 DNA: TGCGCCAGCAGCAGGACCCGCAAGTCGGATACGCAGTATTTT. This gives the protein CASSRTRKSDTQYF.

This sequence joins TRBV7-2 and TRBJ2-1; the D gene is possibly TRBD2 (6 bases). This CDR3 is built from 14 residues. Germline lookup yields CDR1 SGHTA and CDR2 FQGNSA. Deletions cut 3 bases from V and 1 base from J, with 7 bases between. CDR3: CASSLGTSYNEQFF. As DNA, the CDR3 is TGTGCCAGCAGCTTGGGGACTTCCTACAATGAGCAGTTCTTC.

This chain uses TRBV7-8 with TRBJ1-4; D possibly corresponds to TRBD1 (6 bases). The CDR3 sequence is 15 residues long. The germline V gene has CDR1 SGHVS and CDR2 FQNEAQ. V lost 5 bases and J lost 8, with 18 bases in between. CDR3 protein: CASSPGGAWGEKLFF. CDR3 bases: TGTGCCAGCAGCCCCGGGGGGGCGTGGGGAGAAAAACTGTTTTTT.

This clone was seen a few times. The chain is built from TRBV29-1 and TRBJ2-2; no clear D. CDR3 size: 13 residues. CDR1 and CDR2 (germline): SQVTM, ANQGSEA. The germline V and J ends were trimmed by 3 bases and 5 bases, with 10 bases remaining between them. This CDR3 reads CSVDQGYTGELFF. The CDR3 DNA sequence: TGCAGCGTTGATCAAGGGTATACCGGGGAGCTGTTTTTT.

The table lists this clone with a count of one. The CDR3 region has the DNA TGTGCCAGCAGATGGGGGACTGATGGCTACACCTTC. Protein sequence: CASRWGTDGYTF. The V and J genes are TRBV28 and TRBJ1-2; D is possibly TRBD1 (5 bases). Trimming stripped 6 bases from V and 6 bases from J, with 11 bases between. The germline CDR1 and CDR2 sequences are MDHEN and SYDVKM. The CDR3 loop spans 12 amino acids.